The clone carrying this TCR beta chain was detected a few times. The antigen is unknown. The sample comes from a study of response to subunit inactivated influenza vaccine. Each CDR3 protein gets one entry after TCRdb re-called the RT-PCR reads with MiXCR. The table includes about 780,000 distinct CDR3 sequences, 15% to 20% detected once. General study points: The authors proposed limited new T cell recruitment per seasonal influenza vaccination.

CDR3 size: 16 residues. J gave up 1 base and V 0 bases, and 3 bases lay outside the gene matches. CDR1 is LGHNA and CDR2 is YNFKEQ in the germline V gene. The sequences come from PBMCs from blood, collected more than 4 days after vaccination. V gene TRBV4-2 combines with J gene TRBJ2-5; 9 positions agree with TRBD2. This sequence was found in a man in his fifties or sixties who received an inactivated influenza vaccine. The CDR3 DNA reads as TGTGCCAGCAGCCAAGAGACTAGCGGAAGCCAAGAGACCCAGTACTTC. Its translation: CASSQETSGSQETQYF.